This is a list of T cell receptor beta chains from one sample in a study of T cell changes during pregnancy in multiple sclerosis. Profiling relied on immunoSEQ multiplex PCR, and the TCRdb table lists in-frame clones only, not all of them. Found here are some 31,000 clones, 91% of them singletons; the top ten hold about 3.6%. The sample here was CD8+ T cells from peripheral blood mononuclear cells, taken in the second trimester of pregnancy. The receptors stem from a female donor in good health, enrolled as a control in a pregnancy study. The CDR3 runs from the conserved cysteine through the conserved F or W. The D gene is left open where the match is weak. Size is stated for part of the rows, as once, few or many counts, or as a class when the clone is expanded.

V	J	size	D	DNA	CDR3
TRBV9	TRBJ1-1	once	.	TGTGCCAGCGGCGGCGGGGGGCTCATGAGAAACACTGAAGCTTTCTTT	CASGGGGLMRNTEAFF
TRBV10-3	TRBJ2-3	.	.	TGTGCCATCAGTGTGCGCGGGGCCAACACAGATACGCAGTATTTT	CAISVRGANTDTQYF
TRBV7-2	TRBJ1-5	.	.	TGTGCCAGCAGCTCGGGACTGAAGAATCAGCCCCAGCATTTT	CASSSGLKNQPQHF
TRBV4-2	TRBJ1-2	.	TRBD1	TGTGCCAGCAGCCAAGTGGGCAGGGGGAGGATGGCGGGGAACTTC	CASSQVGRGRMAGNF
TRBV9	TRBJ1-2	.	.	TGTGCCAGCAGTTCTCGGGGGGATGGCTACACCTTC	CASSSRGDGYTF
TRBV27	TRBJ1-4	once	.	TGTGCCAGCACCTTAAGGGGGTCCGGCCTCCTCAATAATGAAAAACTGTTTTTT	CASTLRGSGLLNNEKLFF
TRBV6-4	TRBJ2-1	few	TRBD2	TGTGCCAGCAGTGAATCTAGCGGGGGCAATGAGCAGTTCTTC	CASSESSGGNEQFF
TRBV6-1	TRBJ2-3	.	TRBD2	TGTGCCAGCAGGGAAACTAGACTAGCGGGGGGGGGTGGAGATACGCAGTATTTT	CASRETRLAGGGGDTQYF
TRBV4-3	TRBJ2-7	once	.	TGCGCCAGCAGCCAAGAGTTGGAGGGGGCGGTGACCTACGAGCAGTACTTC	CASSQELEGAVTYEQYF
TRBV10-3	TRBJ2-3	.	.	TGTGCCATCAGTGAGTCGATCCGCGGGGCCACAGATACGCAGTATTTT	CAISESIRGATDTQYF
TRBV7-9	TRBJ1-4	.	.	TGTGCCAGCAGCTTAGAGCGGACCAAAAATGAAAAACTGTTTTTT	CASSLERTKNEKLFF
TRBV19	TRBJ2-3	.	TRBD1	TGTGCCAGTAGTCCTCCGGACAGGGAGGGCACAGATACGCAGTATTTT	CASSPPDREGTDTQYF
TRBV6-1	TRBJ1-1	.	.	TGTGCCAGCGGACAGCCCCCAACTTTCTTT	CASGQPPTFF
TRBV7-9	TRBJ1-1	.	TRBD1	TGTGCCAGCAGCTTTGCGGACAGGGGGGTTGAAGCTTTCTTT	CASSFADRGVEAFF
TRBV7-9	TRBJ2-7	once	.	TGTGCCAGCAGCTCTGAGGCTCAGCAGTACTTC	CASSSEAQQYF
TRBV7-9	TRBJ1-1	.	TRBD1	TGTGCCAGCAGGGACGAGCAGGGGGTCGACACTGAAGCTTTCTTT	CASRDEQGVDTEAFF
TRBV4-3	TRBJ1-2	.	.	TGCGCCAGCAGCCCTACAGTGGGGGGCTATGGCTACACCTTC	CASSPTVGGYGYTF
TRBV11-2	TRBJ2-7	once	TRBD2	TGTGCCAGCAGCTCACTAAACCTGGCTAGCGGGGCCCACGAGCAGTACTTC	CASSSLNLASGAHEQYF